The clone carrying this T cell receptor (beta chain) was recorded at least ten times. TCRdb itself ran the 5' RACE reads through MiXCR, one entry per CDR3 protein. The repertoire includes fewer than 55,000 distinct CDR3 sequences, just under 6.5% of them detected once, and around 0.6% sits in the top ten. The data originate from a study of neurological immune-mediated disorders. The specimen was CD4+ T cells from blood. The sequence was collected from a woman aged 40 to 50 in good health.

Here the CDR3 DNA reads TGTGCCAGCAGCTTAGTCGCGGAGACTGAAGCTTTCTTT. As protein: CASSLVAETEAFF. This chain joins TRBV7-2 and TRBJ1-1; D unclear. V lost 1 base and J 5 bases, leaving 8 bases between the germline ends. CDR1 and CDR2 from the germline V gene are SGHTA and FQGNSA. CDR3 length equals 13 residues.